Shown below are 30 T cell receptor beta chains from a single sample sequenced in a study of shared clonotypes between healthy human individuals (dated by TCRdb to the early 2020s). Library preparation used the immunoSEQ multiplex PCR assay. TCRdb provides this immuneACCESS table in a form limited to in-frame rearrangements. Some clones are lacking; in checked studies, under half of them reflect an unresolved V gene, and why the rest are absent is not known. The table for this sample lists 630,000 or so clones; roughly 98% of them were counted only once. Approximately 0.3% of the sample is in the top ten clones. For the CD8 naive samples, CD45RO-negative cells were positively selected for CCR7, yielding a CD45RA+CCR7+ population from which TemRA cells were excluded. Sequencing was done on a sample of naive CD8+ T cells sorted from blood. What the cell subset or site label conveys for this sample: CD45RA+CCR7+. The receptors come from a man under 40 in good health.

The sample holds a few counts of this clone. V and J are TRBV11-2 and TRBJ1-2; 10 positions match TRBD1. The V and J ends lost 5 bases and 6 bases, in that order; junction bases with no gene match: 3. This CDR3 comprises 13 residues. Germline values: CDR1 SGHAT, CDR2 FQNNGV. The CDR3 reads CASSGQGGDGYTF. CDR3 nucleotides: TGTGCCAGCAGCGGACAGGGGGGCGATGGCTACACCTTC. Combining the CDR3 with reference TRBV11-2 and TRBJ1-2 gives the whole variable domain EAGVAQSPRYKIIEKRQSVAFWCNPISGHATLYWYQQILGQGPKLLIQFQNNGVVDDSQLPKDRFSAERLKGVDSTLKIQPAKLEDSAVYLCASSGQGGDGYTFGSGTRLTVV.

V usage is TRBV9 and J usage is TRBJ2-2, with TRBD1 matching over 7 bases. The germline gives CDR1 SGDLS, CDR2 YYNGEE. The V segment lost 5 bases and the J segment 6 bases; nucleotides outside the gene matches: 1. The CDR3 totals 12 residues. The CDR3, as DNA: TGTGCCAGCAGGGACAGGTCCGGGGAGCTGTTTTTT. It codes for CASRDRSGELFF. The entire variable domain, with the rest obtained from reference TRBV9 and TRBJ2-2, is as follows: DSGVTQTPKHLITATGQRVTLRCSPRSGDLSVYWYQQSLDQGLQFLIQYYNGEERAKGNILERFSAQQFPDLHSELNLSSLELGDSALYFCASRDRSGELFFGEGSRLTVL.

J is TRBJ1-1 and V is TRBV7-9; possible D gene TRBD1, 5 bases. The CDR3 consists of 12 residues. The germline V gene encodes CDR1 SEHNR and CDR2 FQNEAQ (reference sequence). V was cut by 7 bases and J by 2 bases, with 8 bases left in between. CDR3 in amino acids: CASTGLNTEAFF. CDR3 coding DNA: TGTGCCAGCACGGGACTAAACACTGAAGCTTTCTTT.

V usage is TRBV5-4 and J usage is TRBJ2-2, with D perhaps TRBD1 or TRBD2 (5 bases each). CDR1 SGHNT and CDR2 YYREEE come from the germline V gene (reference sequence). V lost 5 bases and J 8 bases, leaving 16 bases between the germline ends. The CDR3 contains 14 residues. This CDR3 reads CASRPGTSSGELFF. As DNA, the CDR3 is TGTGCCAGCAGACCAGGGACGTCCTCTGGGGAGCTGTTTTTT.

This rearrangement joins TRBV5-6 to TRBJ1-1; D unclear. The CDR3 runs to 16 residues. Trimming shortened V by 0 bases and J by 0 bases, and 12 bases separated the two germline ends. From germline, CDR1 is SGHDT and CDR2 YYEEEE. The CDR3, as DNA: TGTGCCAGCAGCTTGGCTCAGATTAACATGAACACTGAAGCTTTCTTT. Protein product: CASSLAQINMNTEAFF.

A note on this clone: Other nucleotide sequences from this sample produce the same CDR3. The chain employs TRBV18 and TRBJ2-2, with D uncertain. This CDR3 is built from 12 residues. Germline V gene lookup returns CDR1 KGHSH and CDR2 LQKENI. The germline V and J ends were trimmed by 3 bases and 2 bases, with 1 base remaining between them. The CDR3 DNA is TGTGCCAGCTCACCTAACACCGGGGAGCTGTTTTTT. Residues: CASSPNTGELFF.

The chain has TRBV10-3 and TRBJ2-7; perhaps TRBD2 as D (5 bases). Germline CDR1 is ENHRY and CDR2 is SYGVKD. Deletions cut 4 bases from V and 3 bases from J, with 16 bases between. CDR3 length: 15 residues. The CDR3 reads CAISATDGESYEQYF. DNA for the CDR3: TGTGCCATCAGTGCTACGGACGGGGAAAGCTACGAGCAGTACTTC.

V usage is TRBV6-5 and J usage is TRBJ2-7; D unclear. The germline V gene has CDR1 MNHEY and CDR2 SVGAGI. V lost 2 bases and J 0 bases, leaving 5 bases between the germline ends. This CDR3 comprises 13 residues. The CDR3 here is CASSYLGSYEQYF. CDR3 DNA: TGTGCCAGCAGTTACCTGGGCTCCTACGAGCAGTACTTC.

J is TRBJ1-5 and V is TRBV19; D ambiguous. The CDR3 is made up of 10 amino acids. V lost 9 bases and J lost 11, with 11 bases in between. The germline V gene has CDR1 LNHDA and CDR2 SQIVND (reference sequence). CDR3 sequence: CARSGVSQHF. The CDR3 DNA follows: TGTGCCAGAAGCGGGGTTTCCCAGCATTTT.

This clone was seen once. The sample has other DNA sequences that encode this CDR3 too. This rearrangement joins TRBV2 to TRBJ2-7; unclear D gene. The V gene's germline CDR1 is SNHLY and CDR2 FYNNEI. This CDR3 is 14 amino acids long. The V gene lost 1 base and the J gene lost 0 bases, with 7 bases spanning the gap. The CDR3 loop is CASSEGRSSYEQYF. CDR3 DNA sequence: TGTGCCAGCAGTGAAGGCAGGAGCTCCTACGAGCAGTACTTC. The full variable domain, rest sourced from reference TRBV2 and TRBJ2-7, is EPEVTQTPSHQVTQMGQEVILRCVPISNHLYFYWYRQILGQKVEFLVSFYNNEISEKSEIFDDQFSVERPDGSNFTLKIRSTKLEDSAMYFCASSEGRSSYEQYFGPGTRLTVT.

This chain links TRBV5-5 with TRBJ2-3; D remains unclear. This CDR3 is 15 amino acids long. The V and J ends lost 1 base and 2 bases respectively, with 11 bases between them. Germline CDR1 and CDR2: SGHKS and YYEKEE (reference sequence). The DNA of the CDR3 is TGTGCCAGCAGCTTGCTTCCCAGCCACACAGATACGCAGTATTTT. It is translated as CASSLLPSHTDTQYF.

J is TRBJ2-1 and V is TRBV4-3; 9 bases map to TRBD1. V shed 0 bases and J 7 bases; nucleotides not matched to a gene: 13. This CDR3 is 18 amino acids long. From germline, CDR1 is LGHNA and CDR2 YSLEER. In nucleotides, the CDR3 is TGCGCCAGCAGCCAAGATCTATTTGCACAGGGGGCGCGTAATGAGCAGTTCTTC. This encodes CASSQDLFAQGARNEQFF.

V is TRBV10-3 and J is TRBJ2-1; D call uncertain. This CDR3 is 13 amino acids long. Germline CDR1 ENHRY, CDR2 SYGVKD. With 0 bases removed from V and 6 bases from J, the gap between germline ends came to 6 bases. CDR3 sequence reads: CAISESWVNEQFF. The CDR3 bases are TGTGCCATCAGTGAGTCATGGGTCAATGAGCAGTTCTTC.

The CDR3: CASIARGIYEQYF. The CDR3 DNA is TGTGCCAGCATCGCAAGAGGAATTTACGAGCAGTACTTC. The chain is built from TRBV6-1 and TRBJ2-7; the D is unclear. V lost 7 bases, J lost 4 bases, and 14 bases lay in between. Germline V gene data show CDR1 as MNHNS and CDR2 as SASEGT. The length of the CDR3 is 13 residues.

The V call is TRBV11-3, the J call TRBJ2-1; no clear D. The germline V gene encodes CDR1 SGHNT and CDR2 YENEEA. The CDR3 extends over 15 amino acids. V dropped 1 base and J dropped 0 bases, with 7 bases sitting between them. CDR3 sequence: CASSLGGSSYNEQFF. The CDR3 DNA reads as TGTGCCAGCAGCTTAGGCGGAAGCTCCTACAATGAGCAGTTCTTC.

This rearrangement joins TRBV4-1 to TRBJ2-1; D is unresolved. This CDR3 has 13 residues. The germline gives CDR1 MGHRA, CDR2 YSYEKL. Trimming took off 4 bases at V and 3 bases at J, with 7 bases between the two ends. CDR3 sequence reads: CASSLNSYNEQFF. The CDR3 DNA follows: TGCGCCAGCAGCCTAAACAGCTACAATGAGCAGTTCTTC.

J is TRBJ2-3 and V is TRBV7-2; perhaps TRBD1 as D (6 bases). Germline CDR1 and CDR2: SGHTA and FQGNSA. V dropped 2 bases and J dropped 1 base, with 16 bases sitting between them. CDR3 length: 17 residues. CDR3 in DNA: TGTGCCAGCAGCTTACCGGACAGTCAGTATGGCACAGATACGCAGTATTTT. Translation gives CASSLPDSQYGTDTQYF.

In DNA form, the CDR3 reads TGTGCCAGCAGCTTGCCCTTAGGGCAGGCGGATAGGGCCTACGAGCAGTACTTC. Amino acid sequence: CASSLPLGQADRAYEQYF. The V gene is TRBV7-9, the J gene TRBJ2-7; D ambiguous. Trimming stripped 3 bases from V and 2 bases from J, with 23 bases between. Germline CDR1 is SEHNR and CDR2 is FQNEAQ (reference sequence). CDR3 length: 18 residues.

The gene calls are TRBV7-9 and TRBJ1-2; D unresolved. Between the trimmed V and J ends, which lost 3 bases and 4 bases, there was a span of 9 bases. Looked up from germline, CDR1 is SEHNR and CDR2 is FQNEAQ (reference sequence). The CDR3 covers 13 residues. The CDR3 DNA reads as TGTGCCAGCAGCTTTGACCATCCCTATGGCTACACCTTC. It codes for CASSFDHPYGYTF.

The chain is built from TRBV6-1 and TRBJ2-7; maybe TRBD1 (6 bases). CDR3 size: 12 residues. The germline CDR1 and CDR2 sequences are MNHNS and SASEGT. V was clipped by 7 bases and J by 4 bases, with 11 bases between them. The CDR3 region has the DNA TGTGCCAGCAAGGGGGAAGGTTACGAGCAGTACTTC. This codes for CASKGEGYEQYF.

The chain employs TRBV30 and TRBJ2-5, with 7 bases aligning to TRBD1. CDR1 GTSNPN and CDR2 SVGIG come from the germline V gene (reference sequence). The CDR3 sequence is 16 residues long. J was trimmed by 1 base and V by 0 bases; bases with no gene match: 8. The CDR3 region is CAWSVDREWGQETQYF. In DNA form, the CDR3 reads TGTGCCTGGAGTGTAGACAGGGAGTGGGGCCAAGAGACCCAGTACTTC.

The genes are TRBV7-8 and TRBJ2-6; possibly TRBD1 or TRBD2 for D (5 bases each). V lost 5 bases to trimming and J lost 1 base, with 21 bases between them. Germline V gene data show CDR1 as SGHVS and CDR2 as FQNEAQ. The CDR3 has 19 amino acids. The CDR3 nucleotides are TGTGCCAGCAGCCTGGACGGGACCAGGATCAGGTCTGGGGCCAACGTCCTGACTTTC. Encoded protein: CASSLDGTRIRSGANVLTF.

The CDR3 sequence: CASSLSWSTDTQYF. The CDR3 region has the DNA TGTGCCAGCAGTTTATCGTGGAGCACAGATACGCAGTATTTT. The V call is TRBV27, the J call TRBJ2-3; no firm D call. Trimming removed 0 bases from V and 0 bases from J, with 4 bases in between. Germline CDR1 reads MNHEY; CDR2 reads SMNVEV (reference sequence). This CDR3 has 14 amino acids.

The chain employs TRBV27 and TRBJ1-5; perhaps TRBD1 as D (5 bases). The ends were cut back, 6 bases at V and 6 bases at J, with 15 bases in the middle. This CDR3 is built from 14 residues. Germline assignment: CDR1 MNHEY and CDR2 SMNVEV (reference sequence). CDR3 coding DNA: TGTGCCAGCAGACTAGGGGCACTCGGTCAGCCCCAGCATTTT. Translation: CASRLGALGQPQHF.

This clone was counted once. This rearrangement joins TRBV7-9 to TRBJ2-7, with D perhaps matching TRBD2 (5 bases). The CDR3 consists of 17 residues. Germline V gene lookup returns CDR1 SEHNR and CDR2 FQNEAQ (reference sequence). V lost 3 bases to trimming and J lost 5 bases, with 23 bases between them. The CDR3 nucleotides are TGTGCCAGCAGCTTTAGCGAGACCGGGCTAACCGGCAACGAGCAGTACTTC. As protein: CASSFSETGLTGNEQYF.

The rearrangement uses TRBV7-9 and TRBJ2-1, with 8 bases lining up with TRBD1. This CDR3 comprises 16 residues. The germline V gene encodes CDR1 SEHNR and CDR2 FQNEAQ (reference sequence). The V and J ends lost 5 bases and 6 bases, in that order; junction bases with no gene match: 12. CDR3 DNA sequence: TGTGCCAGCAGCGGGGAGACAGGGGAGTGGGCCAATGAGCAGTTCTTC. Translated, it gives CASSGETGEWANEQFF.

The rearrangement links TRBV5-1 to TRBJ2-7; D might be TRBD2 (6 bases). Per the germline V gene, CDR1 is SGHRS and CDR2 is YFSETQ. The V gene lost 0 bases and the J gene lost 0 bases, with 10 bases spanning the gap. The CDR3 contains 15 residues. The CDR3: CASSLDAGPSYEQYF. The CDR3 nucleotides read TGCGCCAGCAGCTTGGACGCGGGACCCTCCTACGAGCAGTACTTC.

The V gene is TRBV30, the J gene TRBJ1-1; D gene uncertain. Between the trimmed V and J ends, which lost 1 base and 5 bases, there was a span of 14 bases. CDR1 is GTSNPN, CDR2 SVGIG, per germline (reference sequence). The CDR3 totals 14 residues. The CDR3 protein is CAWSGSLSGTEAFF. The DNA for the CDR3 is TGTGCCTGGAGTGGCTCCCTCTCCGGGACTGAAGCTTTCTTT.

The V gene is TRBV7-2, the J gene TRBJ2-7, with TRBD1 identical over 9 bases. CDR1 is SGHTA, CDR2 FQGNSA, per germline. The CDR3 loop spans 12 amino acids. V dropped 8 bases and J dropped 7; count of bases not matched to a gene: 6. The CDR3 reads CASGTGRREQYF. CDR3 DNA: TGTGCCAGCGGGACAGGGAGACGGGAGCAGTACTTC.

The rearrangement uses TRBV27 and TRBJ1-1; no clear D. V was clipped by 2 bases and J by 5 bases, with 12 bases between them. Germline V CDR1 and CDR2: MNHEY, SMNVEV (reference sequence). The CDR3 runs to 14 residues. The CDR3, as DNA: TGTGCCAGCAGTTTAATGTCTGGCGAAACTGAAGCTTTCTTT. Translating it yields CASSLMSGETEAFF.